The next 25 T cell receptor beta chains were all read from a single sample in a study of T cell responses to AZD1222 COVID-19 vaccine. Only in-frame clones appear in the TCRdb table, and some are missing; sequencing was by immunoSEQ multiplex PCR. The table shows 200,000 to 300,000 clones, with approximately 93% occurring only once. The sample consisted of peripheral blood, taken on day 0 of AZD1222 vaccination. The receptors come from an adult in good health.

The chain is built from TRBV18 and TRBJ2-5; D gene uncertain. The V end was cut by 6 bases, the J end by 2 bases, with 13 bases between. CDR1 KGHSH and CDR2 LQKENI come from the germline V gene. There are 14 residues in the CDR3. In DNA form, the CDR3 reads TGTGCCAGCTCCCTAGAATTGCGTCAAGAGACCCAGTACTTC. This codes for CASSLELRQETQYF.

This CDR3 reads CASSYAAGPYGYTF. The CDR3 coding sequence is TGTGCCAGCAGTTACGCCGCCGGACCCTATGGCTACACCTTC. The rearrangement joins TRBV6-2 or TRBV6-3 to TRBJ1-2; D gene unclear. Germline values: CDR1 MNHEY, CDR2 SVGEGT. Trimming cost V 2 bases and J 4 bases, with 11 bases left between them. The CDR3 contains 14 residues.

The CDR3 protein is CASSTLRLAGVDNEQFF. In DNA, the CDR3 is TGTGCCAGCAGTACCCTACGTCTAGCGGGAGTTGATAATGAGCAGTTCTTC. This chain links TRBV28 with TRBJ2-1, with 10 bases that match TRBD2. V lost 5 bases, J lost 7 bases, and 14 bases stayed unmatched. This CDR3 comprises 17 residues. CDR1 and CDR2 from the germline V gene are MDHEN and SYDVKM.

This chain joins TRBV9 and TRBJ1-1; D possibly corresponds to TRBD1 (5 bases). V lost 0 bases to trimming and J lost 1 base, with 7 bases between them. The germline gives CDR1 SGDLS, CDR2 YYNGEE. The CDR3 runs to 14 residues. In nucleotides, the CDR3 is TGTGCCAGCAGCGTAGGGGGACGGAACACTGAAGCTTTCTTT. This gives the protein CASSVGGRNTEAFF.

V gene TRBV4-2 combines with J gene TRBJ2-7; D remains unclear. With 4 bases removed from V and 0 bases from J, the gap between germline ends came to 13 bases. The CDR3 is 15 amino acids. Germline values: CDR1 LGHNA, CDR2 YNFKEQ. The CDR3 here is CASSPLTAPSYEQYF. CDR3 bases: TGTGCCAGCAGCCCACTGACCGCCCCCTCCTACGAGCAGTACTTC.

This clone was seen just once. An end of the junction does not agree with germline; a read error may underlie this. This chain connects TRBV6-2 or TRBV6-3 to TRBJ2-7; D is perhaps TRBD2 (5 bases). The CDR3 is 14 residues long. CDR1 is MNHEY, CDR2 SVGEGT, per germline. The CDR3 is CAGSGGPGPYEQYF. CDR3 coding DNA: TGTGCCGGCAGTGGAGGACCAGGACCCTACGAGCAGTACTTC.

V is TRBV10-1 and J is TRBJ2-1, with a weak D call TRBD1 (5 bases). The germline V and J ends were trimmed by 2 bases and 13 bases, with 12 bases remaining between them. The CDR3 length is 12 residues. Germline lookup yields CDR1 WNHNN and CDR2 SYGVQD (reference sequence). The CDR3 loop is CASSEGPGIQFF. In DNA, the CDR3 is TGCGCCAGCAGTGAGGGGCCAGGGATACAGTTCTTC.

This chain connects TRBV4-1 to TRBJ1-1; D remains ambiguous. The CDR3 loop spans 15 amino acids. Per the germline V gene, CDR1 is MGHRA and CDR2 is YSYEKL. The V and J ends lost 0 bases and 0 bases respectively, with 8 bases between them. CDR3: CASSQERVLNTEAFF. The DNA of the CDR3 is TGCGCCAGCAGCCAAGAGAGGGTTCTGAACACTGAAGCTTTCTTT.

CDR3 sequence reads: CATSRGLPGRFSVHGYTF. CDR3 coding DNA: TGTGCCACCAGCAGAGGACTCCCGGGACGGTTCTCCGTTCATGGCTACACCTTC. The V gene is TRBV15, the J gene TRBJ1-2; D is perhaps TRBD1 (5 bases). The CDR3 loop spans 18 amino acids. Germline loops: CDR1 LNHNV, CDR2 YYDKDF (reference sequence). Deletions cut 1 base from V and 6 bases from J, with 24 bases between.

This chain connects TRBV19 to TRBJ1-5, with D unresolved. CDR3 size: 14 residues. CDR1 and CDR2 (germline): LNHDA, SQIVND (reference sequence). The germline V and J ends were trimmed by 0 bases and 9 bases, with 12 bases remaining between them. This chain's CDR3 is CASSIEATYRPQHF. The CDR3 bases are TGTGCCAGTAGTATAGAGGCCACCTATCGGCCCCAGCATTTT. Filled out from reference TRBV19 and TRBJ1-5, the complete variable domain reads DGGITQSPKYLFRKEGQNVTLSCEQNLNHDAMYWYRQDPGQGLRLIYYSQIVNDFQKGDIAEGYSVSREKKESFPLTVTSAQKNPTAFYLCASSIEATYRPQHFGDGTRLSIL.

The chain links TRBV6-2 or TRBV6-3 to TRBJ2-7; maybe TRBD1 (6 bases). V was cut by 0 bases and J by 3 bases, with 12 bases left in between. CDR1 is MNHEY, CDR2 SVGEGT, per germline. The CDR3 has 15 residues. The CDR3 loop is CASSYSAEGGYEQYF. DNA of the CDR3: TGTGCCAGCAGTTACTCTGCGGAAGGGGGCTACGAGCAGTACTTC.

This CDR3 is CSVEGPGLRYEQYF. The CDR3 coding sequence is TGCAGCGTTGAAGGGCCTGGTCTTCGCTACGAGCAGTACTTC. The chain carries TRBV29-1 and TRBJ2-7; no clear D. Germline assignment: CDR1 SQVTM and CDR2 ANQGSEA. The CDR3 consists of 14 residues. The V and J ends lost 1 base and 3 bases respectively, with 13 bases between them.

The rearrangement joins TRBV7-2 to TRBJ1-4; D unclear. Trimming removed 5 bases at V and 4 bases at J, with 17 bases between. This CDR3 spans 16 amino acids. Germline CDR1 reads SGHTA; CDR2 reads FQGNSA. CDR3 in DNA: TGTGCCAGCAGCCTTAGGGCCGCGGGGTATAATGAAAAACTGTTTTTT. Translation gives CASSLRAAGYNEKLFF.

The V and J genes are TRBV3-1 (or the pseudogene TRBV3-2) and TRBJ2-1; 11 nucleotides agree with TRBD2. The CDR3 is 12 residues long. V was clipped by 8 bases and J by 14 bases; unmatched bases: 8. Germline CDR1 and CDR2: LGHDT and YNNKEL (reference sequence). CDR3 residues: CASRLAGGWEFF. As DNA, the CDR3 is TGTGCCAGCCGATTAGCGGGAGGGTGGGAGTTCTTC.

V and J are TRBV28 and TRBJ2-7; either TRBD1 or TRBD2 may fit D (5 bases each). Trimming stripped 6 bases from V and 7 bases from J, with 19 bases between. The germline gives CDR1 MDHEN, CDR2 SYDVKM. This CDR3 is 14 amino acids long. The CDR3, as DNA: TGTGCCAGCAGGGTTGGGACCGGCGCCCGGGAGCAGTACTTC. Translation: CASRVGTGAREQYF.

The J gene is TRBJ1-5, the V gene TRBV28; possible D gene TRBD1, 6 bases. Trimming removed 5 bases at V and 5 bases at J, with 10 bases between. Germline CDR1 MDHEN, CDR2 SYDVKM. The CDR3 has 13 amino acids. CDR3 bases: TGTGCCAGCAGTCGGGACATATATCAGCCCCAGCATTTT. Its translation is CASSRDIYQPQHF.

The gene calls are TRBV7-9 and TRBJ1-1, with D maybe TRBD1 (5 bases). The CDR3 has 13 amino acids. Germline values: CDR1 SEHNR, CDR2 FQNEAQ (reference sequence). With 4 bases removed from V and 11 bases from J, the gap between germline ends came to 17 bases. The CDR3 nucleotides read TGTGCCAGCAGCTCCCCCGGCTGGGGACGGGCTTTCTTT. Its protein is CASSSPGWGRAFF.

This chain links TRBV15 with TRBJ2-7; 7 nucleotides agree with TRBD2. Per the germline V gene, CDR1 is LNHNV and CDR2 is YYDKDF (reference sequence). The CDR3 sequence is 14 residues long. The V segment lost 3 bases and the J segment 6 bases; nucleotides outside the gene matches: 8. This CDR3 is CATSRTREAPEQYF. The CDR3 nucleotides are TGTGCCACCAGCAGGACTCGGGAGGCCCCCGAGCAGTACTTC.

This chain joins TRBV24-1 and TRBJ2-7, with D unclear. The V end was cut by 12 bases, the J end by 3 bases, with 11 bases between. CDR1 KGHDR and CDR2 SFDVKD come from the germline V gene. The CDR3 has 11 residues. The CDR3 protein is CAAWPHYEQYF. In nucleotides, the CDR3 is TGTGCCGCCTGGCCCCACTACGAGCAGTACTTC.

The rearrangement links TRBV2 to TRBJ1-2; tentatively, D is TRBD1 (5 bases). CDR1 and CDR2 from the germline V gene are SNHLY and FYNNEI. Trimming removed 4 bases at V and 0 bases at J, with 12 bases between. The CDR3 sequence is 15 residues long. CDR3 residues: CASSVSGTANYGYTF. CDR3 DNA: TGTGCCAGCAGTGTTTCCGGGACGGCTAACTATGGCTACACCTTC. Looking up the rest from reference TRBV2 and TRBJ1-2 gives the full variable domain: EPEVTQTPSHQVTQMGQEVILRCVPISNHLYFYWYRQILGQKVEFLVSFYNNEISEKSEIFDDQFSVERPDGSNFTLKIRSTKLEDSAMYFCASSVSGTANYGYTFGSGTRLTVV.

This chain links TRBV11-3 with TRBJ2-2; no clear D. CDR1 is SGHNT and CDR2 is YENEEA in the germline V gene. This CDR3 contains 13 residues. The V end lost 5 bases, the J end lost 6 bases, and 10 bases lay between the germline ends. DNA for the CDR3: TGTGCCAGCAGCCAAGACACGGCCGGGGAGCTGTTTTTT. It codes for CASSQDTAGELFF.

V and J are TRBV9 and TRBJ1-1; D call uncertain. The CDR3 sequence is 14 residues long. With 0 bases removed from V and 1 base from J, the gap between germline ends came to 7 bases. CDR1 is SGDLS and CDR2 is YYNGEE in the germline V gene. Here the CDR3 DNA reads TGTGCCAGCAGCGTAGATTACGGGAACACTGAAGCTTTCTTT. Translating it yields CASSVDYGNTEAFF.

This sequence joins TRBV28 and TRBJ1-1; maybe TRBD1 (5 bases). Germline V gene lookup returns CDR1 MDHEN and CDR2 SYDVKM. Trimming stripped 6 bases from V and 10 bases from J, with 15 bases between. CDR3 length: 12 amino acids. In DNA, the CDR3 is TGTGCCAGCAGACCAGGGTCGTATGGAGCTTTCTTT. Its translation is CASRPGSYGAFF.

The chain uses TRBV27 and TRBJ1-6, with D unclear. Trimming took 6 bases from V and 7 from J, leaving 16 bases between them. The CDR3 is 15 residues long. Germline loops: CDR1 MNHEY, CDR2 SMNVEV (reference sequence). The CDR3 sequence is CASSRQPAPNSPLHF. In DNA, the CDR3 is TGTGCCAGCAGCCGGCAGCCAGCGCCCAATTCACCCCTCCACTTT.

The chain uses TRBV3-1 (or the pseudogene TRBV3-2) and TRBJ1-6; 8 nucleotides line up with TRBD1. CDR1 LGHDT and CDR2 YNNKEL come from the germline V gene (reference sequence). This CDR3 comprises 14 residues. J was trimmed by 5 bases and V by 4 bases; bases with no gene match: 1. CDR3 amino acids: CASSRGQDNSPLHF. For the CDR3, the DNA is TGTGCCAGCAGCCGGGGACAGGATAATTCACCCCTCCACTTT.